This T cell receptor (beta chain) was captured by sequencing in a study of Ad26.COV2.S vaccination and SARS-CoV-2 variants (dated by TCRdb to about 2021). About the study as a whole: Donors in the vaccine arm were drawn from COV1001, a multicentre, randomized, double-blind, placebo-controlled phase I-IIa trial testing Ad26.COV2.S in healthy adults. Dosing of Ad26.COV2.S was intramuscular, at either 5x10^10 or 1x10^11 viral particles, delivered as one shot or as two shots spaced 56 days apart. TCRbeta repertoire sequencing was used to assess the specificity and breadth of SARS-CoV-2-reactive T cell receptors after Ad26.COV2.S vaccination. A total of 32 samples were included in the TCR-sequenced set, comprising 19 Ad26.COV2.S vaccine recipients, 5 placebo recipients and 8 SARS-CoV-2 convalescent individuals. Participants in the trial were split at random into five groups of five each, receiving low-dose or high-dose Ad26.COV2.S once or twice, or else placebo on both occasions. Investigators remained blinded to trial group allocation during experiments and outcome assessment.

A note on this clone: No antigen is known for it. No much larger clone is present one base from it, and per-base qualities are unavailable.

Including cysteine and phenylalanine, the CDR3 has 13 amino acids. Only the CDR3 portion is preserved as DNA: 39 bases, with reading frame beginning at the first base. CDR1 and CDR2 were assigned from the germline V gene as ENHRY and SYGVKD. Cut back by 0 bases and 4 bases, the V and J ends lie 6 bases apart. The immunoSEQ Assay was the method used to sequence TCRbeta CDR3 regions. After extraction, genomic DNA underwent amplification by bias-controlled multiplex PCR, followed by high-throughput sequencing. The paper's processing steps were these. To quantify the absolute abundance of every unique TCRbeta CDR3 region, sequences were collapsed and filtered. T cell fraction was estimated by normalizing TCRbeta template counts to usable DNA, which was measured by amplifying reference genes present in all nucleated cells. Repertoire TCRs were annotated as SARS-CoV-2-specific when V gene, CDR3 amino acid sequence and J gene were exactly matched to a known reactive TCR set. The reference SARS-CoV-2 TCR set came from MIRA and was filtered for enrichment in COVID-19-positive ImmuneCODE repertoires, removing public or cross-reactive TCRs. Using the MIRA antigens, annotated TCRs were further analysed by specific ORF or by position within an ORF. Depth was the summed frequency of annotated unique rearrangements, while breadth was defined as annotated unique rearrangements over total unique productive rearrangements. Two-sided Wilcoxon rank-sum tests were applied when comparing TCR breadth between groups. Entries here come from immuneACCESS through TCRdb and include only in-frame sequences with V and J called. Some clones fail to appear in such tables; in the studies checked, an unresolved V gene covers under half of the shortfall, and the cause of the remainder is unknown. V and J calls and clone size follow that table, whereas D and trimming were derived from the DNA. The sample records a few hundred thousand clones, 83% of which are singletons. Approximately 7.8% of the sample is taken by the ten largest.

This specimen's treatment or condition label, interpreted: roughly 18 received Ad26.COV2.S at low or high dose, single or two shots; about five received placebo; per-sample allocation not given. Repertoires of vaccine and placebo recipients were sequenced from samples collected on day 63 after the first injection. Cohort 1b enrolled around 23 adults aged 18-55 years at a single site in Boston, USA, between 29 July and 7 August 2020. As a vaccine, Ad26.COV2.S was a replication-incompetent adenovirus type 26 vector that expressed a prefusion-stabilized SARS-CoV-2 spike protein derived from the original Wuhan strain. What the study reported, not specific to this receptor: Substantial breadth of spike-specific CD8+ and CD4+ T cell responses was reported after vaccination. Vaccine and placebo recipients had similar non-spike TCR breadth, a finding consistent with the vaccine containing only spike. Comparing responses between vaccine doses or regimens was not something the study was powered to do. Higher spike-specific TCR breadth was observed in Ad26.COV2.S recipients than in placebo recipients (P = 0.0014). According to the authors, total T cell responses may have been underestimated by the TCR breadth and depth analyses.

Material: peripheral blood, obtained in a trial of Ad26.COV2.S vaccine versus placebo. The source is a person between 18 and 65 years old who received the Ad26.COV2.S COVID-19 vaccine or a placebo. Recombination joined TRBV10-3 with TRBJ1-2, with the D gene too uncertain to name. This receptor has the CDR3 CAISESKAYGYTF. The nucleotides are TGTGCCATCAGTGAGTCCAAAGCCTATGGCTACACCTTC.